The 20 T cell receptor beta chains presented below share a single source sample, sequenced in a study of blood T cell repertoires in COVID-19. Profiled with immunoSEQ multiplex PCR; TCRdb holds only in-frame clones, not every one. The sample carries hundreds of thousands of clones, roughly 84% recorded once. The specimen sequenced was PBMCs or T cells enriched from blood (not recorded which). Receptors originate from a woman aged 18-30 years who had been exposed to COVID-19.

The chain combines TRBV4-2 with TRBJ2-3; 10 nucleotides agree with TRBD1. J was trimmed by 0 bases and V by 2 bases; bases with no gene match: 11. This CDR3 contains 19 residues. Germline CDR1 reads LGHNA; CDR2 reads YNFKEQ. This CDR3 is CASSQWGGQGISSTDTQYF. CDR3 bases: TGTGCCAGCAGCCAATGGGGGGGACAGGGGATCTCTAGCACAGATACGCAGTATTTT.

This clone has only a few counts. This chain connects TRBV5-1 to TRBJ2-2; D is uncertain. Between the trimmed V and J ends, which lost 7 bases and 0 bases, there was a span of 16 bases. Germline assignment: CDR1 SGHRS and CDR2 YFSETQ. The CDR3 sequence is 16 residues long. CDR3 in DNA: TGCGCCAGCGTACGATGGGCCGGCGCGAACACCGGGGAGCTGTTTTTT. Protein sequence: CASVRWAGANTGELFF.

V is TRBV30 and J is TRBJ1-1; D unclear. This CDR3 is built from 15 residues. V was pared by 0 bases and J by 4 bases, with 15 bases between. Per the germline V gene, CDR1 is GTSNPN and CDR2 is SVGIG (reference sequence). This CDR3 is CAWSVLWREGTEAFF. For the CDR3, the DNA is TGTGCCTGGAGTGTACTTTGGCGGGAGGGCACTGAAGCTTTCTTT.

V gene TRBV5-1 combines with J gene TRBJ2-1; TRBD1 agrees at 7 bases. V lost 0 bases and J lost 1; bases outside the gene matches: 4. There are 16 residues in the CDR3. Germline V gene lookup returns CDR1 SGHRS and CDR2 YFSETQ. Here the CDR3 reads CASSLVSTGSYNEQFF. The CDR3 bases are TGCGCCAGCAGCTTGGTTTCGACAGGGTCCTACAATGAGCAGTTCTTC. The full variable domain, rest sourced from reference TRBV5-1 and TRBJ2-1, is KAGVTQTPRYLIKTRGQQVTLSCSPISGHRSVSWYQQTPGQGLQFLFEYFSETQRNKGNFPGRFSGRQFSNSRSEMNVSTLELGDSALYLCASSLVSTGSYNEQFFGPGTRLTVL.

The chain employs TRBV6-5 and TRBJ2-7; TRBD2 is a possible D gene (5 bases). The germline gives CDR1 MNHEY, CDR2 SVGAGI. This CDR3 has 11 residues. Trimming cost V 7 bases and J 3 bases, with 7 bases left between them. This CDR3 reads CASKAGYEQYF. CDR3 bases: TGTGCCAGCAAGGCGGGCTACGAGCAGTACTTC.

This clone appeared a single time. CDR3 nucleotide sequence: TGTGCCAGCAGTTTCCTAGCGGGAGTGAGGGAGCAGTACTTC. It codes for CASSFLAGVREQYF. The chain is built from TRBV27 and TRBJ2-7, with 10 bases lining up with TRBD2. The CDR3 sequence is 14 residues long. The J segment lost 7 bases and the V segment lost 3 bases, leaving 6 bases of the junction unmatched. Germline CDR1 and CDR2: MNHEY and SMNVEV (reference sequence).

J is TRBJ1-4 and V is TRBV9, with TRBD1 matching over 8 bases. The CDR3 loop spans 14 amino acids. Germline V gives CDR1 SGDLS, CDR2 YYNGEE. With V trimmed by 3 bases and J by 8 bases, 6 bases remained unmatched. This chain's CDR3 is CASSGTGGTEKLFF. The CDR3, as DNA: TGTGCCAGCAGCGGAACAGGGGGGACGGAAAAACTGTTTTTT.

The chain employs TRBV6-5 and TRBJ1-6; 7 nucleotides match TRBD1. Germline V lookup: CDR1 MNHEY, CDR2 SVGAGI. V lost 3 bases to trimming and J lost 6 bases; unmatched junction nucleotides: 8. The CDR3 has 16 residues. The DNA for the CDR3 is TGTGCCAGCAGTTATTCAGTGGACAGGCTTAATTCACCCCTCCACTTT. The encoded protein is CASSYSVDRLNSPLHF.

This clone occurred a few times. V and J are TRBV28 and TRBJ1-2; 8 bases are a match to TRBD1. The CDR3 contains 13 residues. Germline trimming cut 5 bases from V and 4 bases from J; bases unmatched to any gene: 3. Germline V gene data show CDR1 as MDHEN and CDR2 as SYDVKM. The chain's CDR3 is CASSNRGFYGYTF. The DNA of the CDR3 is TGTGCCAGCAGTAACAGGGGGTTCTATGGCTACACCTTC.

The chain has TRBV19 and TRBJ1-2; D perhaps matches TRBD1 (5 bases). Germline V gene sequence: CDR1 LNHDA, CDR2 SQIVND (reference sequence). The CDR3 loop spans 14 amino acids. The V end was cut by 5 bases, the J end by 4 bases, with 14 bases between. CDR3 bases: TGTGCCAGTAGTCCAGTGCTGGGGCCCTATGGCTACACCTTC. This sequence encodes CASSPVLGPYGYTF.

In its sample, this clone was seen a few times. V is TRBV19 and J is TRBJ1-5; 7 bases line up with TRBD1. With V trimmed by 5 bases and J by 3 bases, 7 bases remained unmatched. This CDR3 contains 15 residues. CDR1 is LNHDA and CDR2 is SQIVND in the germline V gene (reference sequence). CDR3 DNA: TGTGCCAGTAGTGGTCGACAGGGTCACAATCAGCCCCAGCATTTT. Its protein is CASSGRQGHNQPQHF.

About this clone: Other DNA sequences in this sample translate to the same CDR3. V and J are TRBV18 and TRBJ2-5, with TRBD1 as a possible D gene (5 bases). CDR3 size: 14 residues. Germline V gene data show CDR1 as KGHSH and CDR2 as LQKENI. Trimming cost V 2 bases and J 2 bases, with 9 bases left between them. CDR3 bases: TGTGCCAGCTCACCAGGGGCGCTGCAAGAGACCCAGTACTTC. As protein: CASSPGALQETQYF. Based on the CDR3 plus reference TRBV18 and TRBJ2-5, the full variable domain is NAGVMQNPRHLVRRRGQEARLRCSPMKGHSHVYWYRQLPEEGLKFMVYLQKENIIDESGMPKERFSAEFPKEGPSILRIQQVVRGDSAAYFCASSPGALQETQYFGPGTRLLVL.

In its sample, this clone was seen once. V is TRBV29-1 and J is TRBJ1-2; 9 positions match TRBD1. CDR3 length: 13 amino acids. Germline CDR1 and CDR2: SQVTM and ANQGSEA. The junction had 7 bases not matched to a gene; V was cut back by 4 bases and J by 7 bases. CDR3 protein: CSVGDREGSGYTF. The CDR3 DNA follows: TGCAGCGTTGGGGACAGGGAGGGGAGTGGCTACACCTTC. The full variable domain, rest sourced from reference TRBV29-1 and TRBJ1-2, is SAVISQKPSRDICQRGTSLTIQCQVDSQVTMMFWYRQQPGQSLTLIATANQGSEATYESGFVIDKFPISRPNLTFSTLTVSNMSPEDSSIYLCSVGDREGSGYTFGSGTRLTVV.

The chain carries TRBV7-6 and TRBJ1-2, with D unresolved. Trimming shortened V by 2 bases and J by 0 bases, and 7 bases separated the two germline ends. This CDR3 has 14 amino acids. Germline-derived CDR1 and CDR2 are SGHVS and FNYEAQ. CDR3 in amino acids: CASSLMSTNYGYTF. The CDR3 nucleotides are TGTGCCAGCAGCTTAATGTCTACTAACTATGGCTACACCTTC.

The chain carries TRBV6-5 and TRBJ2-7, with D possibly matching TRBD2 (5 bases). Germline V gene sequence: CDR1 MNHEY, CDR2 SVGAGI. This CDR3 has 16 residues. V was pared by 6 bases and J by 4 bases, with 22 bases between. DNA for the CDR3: TGTGCCAGCAGCTACCTCGTGGGGTTCGAGGGATACGAGCAGTACTTC. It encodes CASSYLVGFEGYEQYF.

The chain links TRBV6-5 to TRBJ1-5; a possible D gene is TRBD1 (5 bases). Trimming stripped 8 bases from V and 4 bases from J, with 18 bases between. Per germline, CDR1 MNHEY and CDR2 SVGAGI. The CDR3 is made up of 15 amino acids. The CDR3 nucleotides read TGTGCCAGCGCCCGGCGGGGCGCAATGAATCAGCCCCAGCATTTT. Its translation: CASARRGAMNQPQHF.

The CDR3 region has the DNA TGTGCCAGCAGTCAGACAGGGGGCAGAGATACGCAGTATTTT. Translating it yields CASSQTGGRDTQYF. This chain joins TRBV28 and TRBJ2-3, with 10 bases identical to TRBD1. The germline gives CDR1 MDHEN, CDR2 SYDVKM. The CDR3 is made up of 14 amino acids. The V gene end was trimmed by 5 bases and the J gene end by 5 bases; junction bases not matched to a gene: 4.

The CDR3 here is CASTQTSDSYEQYF. In nucleotides, the CDR3 is TGTGCCAGCACCCAGACTAGCGACTCCTACGAGCAGTACTTC. This chain connects TRBV27 to TRBJ2-7, with 8 bases matching TRBD2. J lost 0 bases, V lost 7 bases, and 5 bases had no gene match. This CDR3 has 14 amino acids. Germline V gene sequence: CDR1 MNHEY, CDR2 SMNVEV (reference sequence).

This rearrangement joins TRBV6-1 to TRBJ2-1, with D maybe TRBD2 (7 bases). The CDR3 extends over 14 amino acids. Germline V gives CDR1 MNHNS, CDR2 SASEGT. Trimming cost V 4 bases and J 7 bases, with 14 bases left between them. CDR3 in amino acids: CASSARGGRNEQFF. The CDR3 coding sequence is TGTGCCAGCAGTGCTAGGGGGGGGCGAAATGAGCAGTTCTTC.

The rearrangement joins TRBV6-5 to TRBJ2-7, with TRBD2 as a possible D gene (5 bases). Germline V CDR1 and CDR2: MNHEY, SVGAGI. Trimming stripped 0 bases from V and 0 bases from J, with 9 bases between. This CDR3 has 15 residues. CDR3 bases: TGTGCCAGCAGTTACTCGACTCTAGCCTCCTACGAGCAGTACTTC. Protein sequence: CASSYSTLASYEQYF.